This T cell receptor beta chain was sequenced in a study of shared clonotypes between healthy human individuals. CDR3 size: 14 residues. V was cut by 8 bases and J by 4 bases, with 14 bases left in between. Germline V gives CDR1 MDHEN, CDR2 SYDVKM. Some clones are missing from TCRdb's copy, which holds only in-frame ones; the method was immunoSEQ multiplex PCR. Of approximately 500,000 clones listed, roughly 95% are singletons. Input material: naive CD4+ T cells sorted from blood. The subset was: CD45RA+ positively selected. This receptor was identified in a woman aged 25-40 years in good health. V and J are TRBV28 and TRBJ2-2; D perhaps matches TRBD1 (5 bases). For the CDR3, the DNA is TGTGCCAGCCAGGGCCTCCCCGGCACCGGGGAGCTGTTTTTT. Protein sequence: CASQGLPGTGELFF.